This is a list of T cell receptor beta chains from one sample in a study of OX40 agonist ivuxolimab in advanced cancers. Sequenced by immunoSEQ multiplex PCR; TCRdb stores in-frame clones only, minus some. Found here are around 13,000 clones, 65% to 80% of them singletons; the top ten hold less than 40%. Sequenced here: CD4+ or CD8+ T cells sorted from blood, sampled in a trial of the OX40 agonist ivuxolimab. The origin of the receptors is an adult with an advanced solid tumor such as melanoma, head and neck, liver or kidney cancer. Each CDR3 is given with its conserved first and last residue. Fields, in order: D gene, clone size, J gene, V gene, CDR3 length, CDR3 DNA, CDR3 protein. D genes are given only for firm matches. The size field is filled for only some rows; it gives once, few, many or a size class.

D: NA
size: NA
J: TRBJ2-7
V: TRBV25-1
length: 14
DNA: TGTGCCAGCAGTGATGGGCTAAACCTGTCCGAGCAGTACTTC
CDR3: CASSDGLNLSEQYF

D: TRBD1
size: once
J: TRBJ1-2
V: TRBV29-1
length: 13
DNA: TGCAGCGTAAGGGACAGCGAAAACTATGGCTACACCTTC
CDR3: CSVRDSENYGYTF

D: TRBD2
size: NA
J: TRBJ2-1
V: TRBV19
length: 15
DNA: TGTGCCAGTAGTATGGGAGGTAGCGGGATAGATGAGCAGTTCTTC
CDR3: CASSMGGSGIDEQFF

D: NA
size: NA
J: TRBJ2-7
V: TRBV7-9
length: 14
DNA: TGTGCCAGCACCTCGGGCCCAGCGGGCTACGAGCAGTACTTC
CDR3: CASTSGPAGYEQYF

D: TRBD2
size: NA
J: TRBJ2-5
V: TRBV11-2
length: 15
DNA: TGTGCCAGCAGCTTATACTGGCGGGAGCAAGAGACCCAGTACTTC
CDR3: CASSLYWREQETQYF

D: TRBD1
size: NA
J: TRBJ1-5
V: TRBV4-1
length: 15
DNA: TGCGCCAGCAGCCTTTGGACAGGGGAGGCTCAGCCCCAGCATTTT
CDR3: CASSLWTGEAQPQHF

D: NA
size: few
J: TRBJ1-1
V: TRBV29-1
length: 13
DNA: TGCAGCGTTGAAGCGGGGGAGGGCACTGAAGCTTTCTTT
CDR3: CSVEAGEGTEAFF

D: NA
size: NA
J: TRBJ1-1
V: TRBV6-5
length: 15
DNA: TGTGCCAGCAGGCCTACAACAGGGTATCACACTGAAGCTTTCTTT
CDR3: CASRPTTGYHTEAFF

D: NA
size: NA
J: TRBJ1-5
V: TRBV9
length: 12
DNA: TGTGCCAGCGGTACAGGAGATCCTGCCCAGCATTTT
CDR3: CASGTGDPAQHF

D: NA
size: few
J: TRBJ1-4
V: TRBV9
length: 14
DNA: TGTGCCAGCAGCGTAGCGGGTCAGAGAGAAAAACTGTTTTTT
CDR3: CASSVAGQREKLFF

D: TRBD2
size: NA
J: TRBJ2-2
V: TRBV11-3
length: 18
DNA: TGTGCCAGCAGCTCCCCTCTCGGACTAGCGGGAGTCCCCGGGGAGCTGTTTTTT
CDR3: CASSSPLGLAGVPGELFF

D: NA
size: NA
J: TRBJ2-7
V: TRBV19
length: 13
DNA: TGTGCCAGTGGACCAGGGTTCGGCTACGAGCAGTACTTC
CDR3: CASGPGFGYEQYF

D: TRBD1
size: NA
J: TRBJ1-1
V: TRBV7-9
length: 14
DNA: TGTGCCAGCAGCTTTAGGGGGCTGAACACTGAAGCTTTCTTT
CDR3: CASSFRGLNTEAFF

D: NA
size: medium-sized
J: TRBJ2-4
V: TRBV4-3
length: 15
DNA: TGCGCCAGCAGCCAAGACCCAGTCGCCGAGAGCATTCAGTACTTC
CDR3: CASSQDPVAESIQYF

D: NA
size: NA
J: TRBJ2-7
V: TRBV6-1
length: 16
DNA: TGTGCCAGCAGTGGCTCCGGGACGGAGAGCTCCTACGAGCAGTACTTC
CDR3: CASSGSGTESSYEQYF

D: NA
size: once
J: TRBJ2-7
V: TRBV28
length: 13
DNA: TGTGCCAGCAGTTTACCCAACTCCTACGAGCAGTACTTC
CDR3: CASSLPNSYEQYF

D: NA
size: NA
J: TRBJ2-1
V: TRBV6-5
length: 15
DNA: TGTGCCAGCAGTTACTCGACGCTAGGTGTCAATGAGCAGTTCTTC
CDR3: CASSYSTLGVNEQFF

D: NA
size: NA
J: TRBJ2-7
V: TRBV9
length: 12
DNA: TGTGCCAGCAGCGTAGCTATGGACGAGCAGTACTTC
CDR3: CASSVAMDEQYF

D: TRBD1
size: NA
J: TRBJ2-3
V: TRBV28
length: 17
DNA: TGTGCCAGCAGTTTATCCGAGGACAGGATATCCACAGATACGCAGTATTTT
CDR3: CASSLSEDRISTDTQYF

D: NA
size: few
J: TRBJ2-7
V: TRBV18
length: 12
DNA: TGTGCCAGCTCTCAACAGGGATACGAGCAGTACTTC
CDR3: CASSQQGYEQYF

D: TRBD1
size: once
J: TRBJ1-2
V: TRBV7-8
length: 15
DNA: TGTGCCAGCAGCGTAACCACTGGGACAGTTGATGGCTACACCTTC
CDR3: CASSVTTGTVDGYTF

D: NA
size: NA
J: TRBJ2-1
V: TRBV5-6
length: 15
DNA: TGTGCCAGCAGCTCGTACAGGGGGGGTATCGATGAGCAGTTCTTC
CDR3: CASSSYRGGIDEQFF

D: NA
size: large
J: TRBJ2-7
V: TRBV2
length: 15
DNA: TGTGCCAGCAGCACCGGTGAGGTCGTGCCTGGGGAGCAGTACTTC
CDR3: CASSTGEVVPGEQYF

D: NA
size: NA
J: TRBJ2-1
V: TRBV9
length: 15
DNA: TGTGCCAGCAGCGCAAGAGGGACGGAGAACAATGAGCAGTTCTTC
CDR3: CASSARGTENNEQFF

D: NA
size: NA
J: TRBJ2-1
V: TRBV7-8
length: 16
DNA: TGTGCCAGCAGCTTAGATTCCCAGGTGGAGGTAGATGAGCAGTTCTTC
CDR3: CASSLDSQVEVDEQFF

D: NA
size: NA
J: TRBJ2-3
V: TRBV11-2
length: 12
DNA: TGTGCCAGCAGCTTAGTGCGGGATACGCAGTATTTT
CDR3: CASSLVRDTQYF

D: NA
size: medium-sized
J: TRBJ2-5
V: TRBV29-1
length: 13
DNA: TGCAGCGTTGGGAAAGGCCTCCAAGAGACCCAGTACTTC
CDR3: CSVGKGLQETQYF

D: TRBD1
size: NA
J: TRBJ2-5
V: TRBV10-3
length: 16
DNA: TGTGCCATCAGTGAGTCGAGGGGGCGAGCAATTGAGACCCAGTACTTC
CDR3: CAISESRGRAIETQYF

D: TRBD2
size: NA
J: TRBJ2-1
V: TRBV19
length: 16
DNA: TGTGCCAGTAGTATAGATAGACTAGCGGGAGCGGATGAGCAGTTCTTC
CDR3: CASSIDRLAGADEQFF

D: NA
size: NA
J: TRBJ2-1
V: TRBV6-4
length: 13
DNA: TGTGCCAGCAGTGACAACTCCTACAATGAGCAGTTCTTC
CDR3: CASSDNSYNEQFF

D: NA
size: few
J: TRBJ2-7
V: TRBV14
length: 14
DNA: TGTGCCAGCAGCCAAGGACAGTTCAGCTACGAGCAGTACTTC
CDR3: CASSQGQFSYEQYF

D: TRBD2
size: once
J: TRBJ2-7
V: TRBV7-9
length: 14
DNA: TGTGCCATCTCCAGGTTAGCGGGAGGACAAATCGAGCACTTC
CDR3: CAISRLAGGQIEHF

D: TRBD1
size: few
J: TRBJ1-1
V: TRBV7-9
length: 15
DNA: TGTGCCAGCAGCTTGGGACAGGGATCGAACACTGAAGCTTTCTTT
CDR3: CASSLGQGSNTEAFF

D: NA
size: NA
J: TRBJ2-3
V: TRBV5-4
length: 15
DNA: TGTGCCAGCAGCTTGGGGGGAGATCCATCTGATACGCAGTATTTT
CDR3: CASSLGGDPSDTQYF

D: NA
size: NA
J: TRBJ1-2
V: TRBV27
length: 13
DNA: TGTGCCAGCAGCCTAGGACGGGCGGGTGGCTACACCTTC
CDR3: CASSLGRAGGYTF

D: NA
size: NA
J: TRBJ1-1
V: TRBV11-1
length: 14
DNA: TGTGCCAGCAGCCCCCACACAGGGTTCACTGAAGCTTTCTTT
CDR3: CASSPHTGFTEAFF

D: TRBD1
size: NA
J: TRBJ2-7
V: TRBV6-1
length: 15
DNA: TGTGCCAGCAGTGATGTTTTGGGACAGGCCGACGAGCAGTACTTC
CDR3: CASSDVLGQADEQYF

D: TRBD1
size: NA
J: TRBJ1-2
V: TRBV7-9
length: 17
DNA: TGTGCCAGCAGCTTATGGGACAGCATCGGGAGCGGCTATGGCTACACCTTC
CDR3: CASSLWDSIGSGYGYTF

D: NA
size: NA
J: TRBJ2-5
V: TRBV9
length: 13
DNA: TGTGCCAGCAGCGGACAGCACCAAGAGACCCAGTACTTC
CDR3: CASSGQHQETQYF

D: NA
size: NA
J: TRBJ1-1
V: TRBV7-9
length: 14
DNA: TGTGCCAGCAGCTTAGTAGACAAGAACACTGAAGCTTTCTTT
CDR3: CASSLVDKNTEAFF

D: TRBD1
size: NA
J: TRBJ2-7
V: TRBV27
length: 14
DNA: TGTGCCAGCAGGGACAGGGGGCTGGGGAACGAGCAGTACTTC
CDR3: CASRDRGLGNEQYF

D: NA
size: NA
J: TRBJ1-3
V: TRBV9
length: 16
DNA: TGTGCCAGCAGCGTAGTGGGCACTACCTCTGGAAACACCATATATTTT
CDR3: CASSVVGTTSGNTIYF

D: NA
size: NA
J: TRBJ1-6
V: TRBV27
length: 16
DNA: TGTGCCAGCAGTTTATGGGGCGTGGAGAGGGCCTCACCCCTCCACTTT
CDR3: CASSLWGVERASPLHF

D: NA
size: NA
J: TRBJ2-6
V: TRBV7-9
length: 18
DNA: TGTGCCAGCAGTCCTCTCATGACATTCTACTCTGGGGCCAACGTCCTGACTTTC
CDR3: CASSPLMTFYSGANVLTF

D: NA
size: NA
J: TRBJ1-5
V: TRBV27
length: 13
DNA: TGTGCCAGCAGTTCCTGGGGTAATCAGCCCCAGCATTTT
CDR3: CASSSWGNQPQHF

D: TRBD2
size: NA
J: TRBJ2-1
V: TRBV27
length: 15
DNA: TGTGCCAGCAGTTATTTAGCGGGAGGGTACAATGAGCAGTTCTTC
CDR3: CASSYLAGGYNEQFF

D: TRBD2
size: NA
J: TRBJ2-2
V: TRBV5-1
length: 15
DNA: TGCGCCAGCAGCTTCCTAGCGGGAGGGACCGGGGAGCTGTTTTTT
CDR3: CASSFLAGGTGELFF

D: NA
size: few
J: TRBJ1-2
V: TRBV9
length: 17
DNA: TGTGCCAGCAGCGGCAACCAGGGGCCTTCCCGCCCCAGTGGCTACACCTTC
CDR3: CASSGNQGPSRPSGYTF

D: NA
size: NA
J: TRBJ2-1
V: TRBV28
length: 14
DNA: TGTGCCAGCAGCTCGGGACTGAATTACAATGAGCAGTTCTTC
CDR3: CASSSGLNYNEQFF